This T cell receptor beta chain was sequenced in a study of blood T cell repertoires in COVID-19 (dated by TCRdb to about 2020). Study-wide context: Samples from collaborators originated in the United States, Italy and Spain and spanned both the acute and convalescent phases of COVID-19. Samples were obtained from the ongoing ImmuneRACE study (first 160 participants) and from over a thousand subjects provided by 6 global collaborators. The dataset comprised deeply sampled blood TCRbeta repertoires from subjects exposed to, actively infected with, or recovered from COVID-19. A freely available public database, intended as a resource for researchers studying the immune response to SARS-CoV-2, is where the repertoires were released. The material from the prospective study consisted of cDNA or gDNA derived from T cells, B-cell-depleted T cells, or PBMCs. Where available, HLA class I and class II types were taken from metadata supplied by the sample provider and were not determined by assay-based typing. Sample metadata almost always included a de-identified subject ID, COVID-19 status, age in years and sex.

Whole blood was collected in K2EDTA tubes by collaborating institutions according to the institutions' own protocols. Collaborator samples were shipped for TCRbeta analysis as frozen whole blood, isolated PBMCs, or DNA extracted from either sample type. TCRbeta CDR3 regions were amplified from genomic DNA by means of the immunoSEQ Assay, a bias-controlled multiplex PCR. Regarding the original processing steps: Nucleated cell counts per sample were estimated from amplification of reference gene primers within the assay. To quantify the absolute abundance of each unique TCRbeta CDR3 rearrangement, sequence reads were collapsed and filtered. For each sample, productive Simpson clonality was calculated as the square root of Simpson's diversity index over productive rearrangements. Sourced from immuneACCESS, this table was stored by TCRdb with only in-frame sequences that have V and J called. A share of the clones is absent; for the studies checked, an unresolved V gene accounts for under half, and the remainder has no known explanation. The V and J calls and clone size are taken from that table; D and trimming were inferred from the DNA. For this sample there are some 150,000 clones; approximately 88% appear just once. The top ten clonotypes cover around 5% of the sample.

On this clone itself: Its antigen is unknown. There are no base qualities to consult, and no much larger clone falls within one base.

The junction shows trimming of 3 bases on V and 5 bases on J, plus 8 bases between the germline ends. Including the terminal cysteine and phenylalanine, the CDR3 comprises 12 residues. Here the CDR3 DNA is all that survives: 36 bases in frame from base 1. The research as a whole found: Clinical and demographic metadata were provided uncurated, with the amount varying by source and participant.

The sample taken for sequencing was peripheral blood. This clonotype was obtained from a human donor in a cohort sampled during active COVID-19. The V and J segments used are TRBV12-3 or TRBV12-4 and TRBJ2-7; a confident D gene designation cannot be given. The DNA sequence follows: TGTGCCAGCAGTTTGAGTAGTGACGAGCAGTACTTC. It translates to CASSLSSDEQYF.